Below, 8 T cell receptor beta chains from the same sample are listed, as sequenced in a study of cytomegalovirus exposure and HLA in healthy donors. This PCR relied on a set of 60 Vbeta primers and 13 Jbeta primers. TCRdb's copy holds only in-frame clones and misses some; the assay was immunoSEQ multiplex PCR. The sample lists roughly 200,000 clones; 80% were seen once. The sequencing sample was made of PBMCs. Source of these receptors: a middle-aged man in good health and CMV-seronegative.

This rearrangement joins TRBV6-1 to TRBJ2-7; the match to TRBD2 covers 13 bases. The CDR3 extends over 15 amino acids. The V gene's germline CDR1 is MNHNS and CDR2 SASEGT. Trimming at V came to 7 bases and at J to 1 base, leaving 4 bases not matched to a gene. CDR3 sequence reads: CASTQLAGGSYEQYF. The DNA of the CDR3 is TGTGCCAGCACTCAACTAGCGGGGGGGTCCTACGAGCAGTACTTC.

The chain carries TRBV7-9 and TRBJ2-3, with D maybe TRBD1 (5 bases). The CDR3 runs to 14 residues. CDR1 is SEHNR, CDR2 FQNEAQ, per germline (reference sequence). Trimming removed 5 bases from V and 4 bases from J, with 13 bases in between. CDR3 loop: CASSITQGADTQYF. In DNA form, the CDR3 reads TGTGCCAGCAGCATAACCCAGGGTGCAGATACGCAGTATTTT.

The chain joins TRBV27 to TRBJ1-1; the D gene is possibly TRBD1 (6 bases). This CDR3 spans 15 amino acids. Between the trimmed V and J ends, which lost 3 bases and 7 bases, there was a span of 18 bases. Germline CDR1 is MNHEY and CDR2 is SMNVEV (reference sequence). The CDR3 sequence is CASSFNRITDSEAFF. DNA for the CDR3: TGTGCCAGCAGTTTCAATCGGATTACGGACAGTGAAGCTTTCTTT.

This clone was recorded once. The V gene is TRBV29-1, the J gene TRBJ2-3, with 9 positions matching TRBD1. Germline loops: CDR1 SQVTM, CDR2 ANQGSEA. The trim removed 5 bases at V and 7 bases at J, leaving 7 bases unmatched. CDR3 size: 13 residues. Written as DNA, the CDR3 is TGCAGCGTTTCCGGACAGGGGATGAATACGCAGTATTTT. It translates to CSVSGQGMNTQYF.

In DNA, the CDR3 is TGTGCCAGCAGGAGGACAGGGCCGGCGGACACCATATATTTT. It codes for CASRRTGPADTIYF. The chain joins TRBV11-2 to TRBJ1-3; TRBD1 matches at 8 bases. The CDR3 has 14 residues. The V gene end was trimmed by 6 bases and the J gene end by 8 bases; junction bases not matched to a gene: 9. Per germline, CDR1 SGHAT and CDR2 FQNNGV. Drawing the rest from reference TRBV11-2 and TRBJ1-3, the complete variable domain is EAGVAQSPRYKIIEKRQSVAFWCNPISGHATLYWYQQILGQGPKLLIQFQNNGVVDDSQLPKDRFSAERLKGVDSTLKIQPAKLEDSAVYLCASRRTGPADTIYFGEGSWLTVV.

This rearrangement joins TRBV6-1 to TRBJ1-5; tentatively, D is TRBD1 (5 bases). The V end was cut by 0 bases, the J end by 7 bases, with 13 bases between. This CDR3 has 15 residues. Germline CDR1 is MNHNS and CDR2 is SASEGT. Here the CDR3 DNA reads TGTGCCAGCAGTGAAGCGTTATGGGGGGGACAGCCCCAGCATTTT. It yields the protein CASSEALWGGQPQHF.

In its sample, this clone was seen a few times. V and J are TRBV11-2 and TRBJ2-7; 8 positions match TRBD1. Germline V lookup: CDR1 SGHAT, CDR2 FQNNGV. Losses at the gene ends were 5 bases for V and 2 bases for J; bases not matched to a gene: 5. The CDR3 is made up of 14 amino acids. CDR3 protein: CASSNLQGAYEQYF. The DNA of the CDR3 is TGTGCCAGCAGCAACCTACAGGGGGCCTACGAGCAGTACTTC. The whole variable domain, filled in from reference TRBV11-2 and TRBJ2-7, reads EAGVAQSPRYKIIEKRQSVAFWCNPISGHATLYWYQQILGQGPKLLIQFQNNGVVDDSQLPKDRFSAERLKGVDSTLKIQPAKLEDSAVYLCASSNLQGAYEQYFGPGTRLTVT.

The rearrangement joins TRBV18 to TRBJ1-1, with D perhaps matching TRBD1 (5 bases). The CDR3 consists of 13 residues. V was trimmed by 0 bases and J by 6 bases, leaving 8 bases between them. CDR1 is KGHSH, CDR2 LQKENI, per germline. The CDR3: CASSPPGRAEAFF. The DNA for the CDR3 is TGTGCCAGCTCACCACCGGGGCGTGCTGAAGCTTTCTTT.